This T cell receptor (beta chain) came from a study of cytomegalovirus exposure and HLA in healthy donors. The germline V and J ends were trimmed by 5 bases and 4 bases, with 5 bases remaining between them. CDR1 DFQATT and CDR2 SNEGSKA come from the germline V gene (reference sequence). CDR3 size: 11 residues. The protocol was immunoSEQ multiplex PCR, while the TCRdb copy is restricted to in-frame clones and leaves out a portion. The data hold fewer than 250,000 clones, with around 87% observed a single time. The TCR sequence derives from a young woman in good health and CMV-seropositive. The rearrangement joins TRBV20-1 to TRBJ1-4; D is ambiguous. Sequencing was performed on PBMCs. The CDR3 spells CSAFLNEKLFF. CDR3 in DNA: TGCAGTGCTTTCCTTAATGAAAAACTGTTTTTT.